This TCR beta chain came from a study of blood T cell repertoires in COVID-19 (TCRdb year 2020). The study in broad terms: Samples covering the acute and convalescent phases of COVID-19 were provided by collaborators in the United States, Italy and Spain. HLA class I and class II types, where available, came from metadata supplied by the sample provider rather than from assay-based typing. A de-identified subject ID, COVID-19 status, age in years and sex were almost always included in the sample metadata. The repertoires were made available in a free public database intended to serve as a resource for research on the immune response to SARS-CoV-2. The dataset comprised deeply sampled blood TCRbeta repertoires from subjects exposed to, actively infected with, or recovered from COVID-19. The prospective study material was composed of cDNA or gDNA derived from T cells, B-cell-depleted T cells, or PBMCs. Samples were obtained from the ongoing ImmuneRACE study (first 160 participants) and from roughly 1,300 subjects provided by 6 global collaborators. General findings and caveats noted by the study authors: Clinical and demographic metadata were provided uncurated, with the amount varying by source and participant.

From the cysteine through the phenylalanine, the CDR3 covers 15 amino acids. Only CDR3 DNA is held: 45 bases, read in frame from base 1. The V end gives up 6 bases and the J end 7 bases, leaving 15 bases in the junction not matched to a gene. As encoded in the germline V gene, CDR1 is SQVTM while CDR2 is ANQGSEA. TCRbeta CDR3 regions were amplified from genomic DNA by means of the immunoSEQ Assay, a bias-controlled multiplex PCR. Per the authors' processing: The number of nucleated cells in each sample was estimated by amplification of reference gene primers within the assay. To quantify the absolute abundance of each unique TCRbeta CDR3 rearrangement, sequence reads were collapsed and filtered. For each sample, productive Simpson clonality was calculated as the square root of Simpson's diversity index over productive rearrangements. Sourced from immuneACCESS, this table was stored by TCRdb with only in-frame sequences that have V and J called. A share of the clones is absent; for the studies checked, an unresolved V gene accounts for under half, and the remainder has no known explanation. The V and J calls and clone size were taken over from that table, and D and trimming were inferred from the DNA. Counted in this sample were some 250,000 clones; 83% of them appeared once. The ten largest clones represent approximately 6% of the sample.

In its sample, this clone was seen once. No antigen is known for it. The record has no base qualities; no much larger clone is one base away. Whole blood was collected in K2EDTA tubes by collaborating institutions according to the institutions' own protocols. For TCRbeta analysis, collaborators shipped samples in one of three forms: frozen whole blood, isolated PBMCs, or DNA extracted from either of those sample types. The V gene is TRBV29-1 and the J gene is TRBJ2-4, with 7 junctional bases fitting TRBD1. The sequence was obtained from a man at least 80 years old with acute or convalescent COVID-19. The source material was peripheral blood. CDR3 region: CSVRQGIGLQNIQYF. The nucleotides are TGCAGCGTAAGACAGGGAATAGGGTTACAGAACATTCAGTACTTC.